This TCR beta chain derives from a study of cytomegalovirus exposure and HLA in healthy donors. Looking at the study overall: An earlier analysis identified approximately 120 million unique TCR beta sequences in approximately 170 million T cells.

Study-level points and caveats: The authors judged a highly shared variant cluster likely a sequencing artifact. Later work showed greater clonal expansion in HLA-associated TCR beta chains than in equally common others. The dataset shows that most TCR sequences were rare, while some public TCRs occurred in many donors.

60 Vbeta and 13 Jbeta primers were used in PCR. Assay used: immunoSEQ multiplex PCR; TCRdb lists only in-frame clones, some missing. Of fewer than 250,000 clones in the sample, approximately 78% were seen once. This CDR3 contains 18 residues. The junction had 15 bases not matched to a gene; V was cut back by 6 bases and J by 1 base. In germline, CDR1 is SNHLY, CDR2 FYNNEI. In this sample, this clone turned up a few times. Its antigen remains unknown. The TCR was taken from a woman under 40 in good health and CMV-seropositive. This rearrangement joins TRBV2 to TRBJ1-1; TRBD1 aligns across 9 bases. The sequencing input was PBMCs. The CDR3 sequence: CASRSPGQGSRRNTEAFF. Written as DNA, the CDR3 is TGTGCCAGCAGGTCTCCGGGACAGGGTTCGAGGAGGAACACTGAAGCTTTCTTT.